This is a list of T cell receptor beta chains from one sample in a study of blood T cells in healthy people across ages. From the 5' RACE reads, TCRdb called clonotypes with MiXCR, one entry per CDR3 protein. The data show about 1.7 million distinct CDR3 sequences, 28% seen once. The sample consisted of blood. The receptors were gathered from a woman aged 25 to 39 in good health. Both conserved end residues are part of each CDR3. The D gene is left open where the match is weak. Only part of the rows carry a size: once, few, many, or a class if the clone is expanded.

J gene | D gene | V gene | clone size | CDR3 protein | CDR3 DNA
TRBJ1-2 | - | TRBV29-1 | - | CSVEGAKRGDYGYTF | TGCAGCGTTGAAGGGGCCAAGAGGGGTGACTATGGCTACACCTTC
TRBJ1-5 | - | TRBV9 | - | CASSVSVSQPQHF | TGTGCCAGCAGCGTAAGTGTAAGCCAGCCCCAGCATTTT
TRBJ2-7 | TRBD2 | TRBV5-1 | few | CASSLGAGGNSYEQYF | TGCGCCAGCAGCTTGGGAGCGGGGGGTAATTCCTACGAGCAGTACTTC
TRBJ2-1 | TRBD2 | TRBV4-3 | many | CASSRLAGVGNEQFF | TGCGCCAGCAGCCGATTAGCGGGAGTGGGCAATGAGCAGTTCTTC
TRBJ1-4 | TRBD1 | TRBV15 | - | CATSSGQGDEKLFF | TGTGCCACCAGCTCTGGACAGGGGGATGAAAAACTGTTTTTT
TRBJ2-1 | - | TRBV14 | few | CASSRGDSTNNEQFF | TGTGCCAGCAGCCGAGGGGACTCGACCAACAATGAGCAGTTCTTC
TRBJ2-7 | TRBD1 | TRBV5-1 | few | CASAPGDRAYEQYF | TGCGCCAGCGCACCGGGGGACAGGGCCTACGAGCAGTACTTC
TRBJ1-1 | - | TRBV12-3/TRBV12-4 | - | CASSLLTATEAFF | TGTGCCAGCAGTTTGTTGACGGCTACTGAAGCTTTCTTT
TRBJ2-5 | - | TRBV4-3 | few | CASSRGGGRQETQYF | TGCGCCAGCAGCCGTGGTGGGGGCCGGCAAGAGACCCAGTACTTC
TRBJ2-5 | - | TRBV11-2 | many | CASSFNGETQYF | TGTGCCAGCAGCTTTAATGGGGAGACCCAGTACTTC
TRBJ1-6 | - | TRBV5-1 | - | CASSFSSRPVNSPLHF | TGCGCCAGCAGCTTCTCCAGTCGTCCGGTGAATTCACCCCTCCACTTT
TRBJ1-1 | TRBD1 | TRBV7-2 | few | CASSYQTGRATEAFF | TGTGCCAGCAGCTACCAGACAGGGAGGGCGACTGAAGCTTTCTTT
TRBJ2-3 | - | TRBV20-1 | - | CSAREGGHTDTQYF | TGCAGTGCTAGGGAGGGGGGTCACACAGATACGCAGTATTTT
TRBJ2-3 | - | TRBV27 | - | CASSLGEGPAARYTQYF | TGTGCCAGCAGTTTGGGAGAGGGACCGGCCGCCCGTTATACGCAGTATTTT
TRBJ2-7 | - | TRBV6-2/TRBV6-3 | - | CASSYPTTREISYNEQYF | TGTGCCAGCAGTTACCCAACAACACGGGAGATTTCCTACAATGAGCAGTACTTC
TRBJ2-7 | TRBD1 | TRBV29-1 | few | CSVEGDRGDYEQYF | TGCAGCGTTGAAGGGGACAGGGGGGACTACGAGCAGTACTTC
TRBJ2-3 | TRBD2 | TRBV9 | - | CASSVKGLAVSDTQYF | TGTGCCAGCAGCGTAAAGGGACTAGCGGTCTCAGATACGCAGTATTTT
TRBJ1-5 | - | TRBV29-1 | few | CGVVPGINQPQHF | TGCGGCGTTGTTCCAGGCATCAATCAGCCCCAGCATTTT
TRBJ1-1 | - | TRBV5-1 | - | CASSSQGPGGEAFF | TGCGCCAGCAGCTCCCAAGGCCCCGGCGGTGAAGCTTTCTTT
TRBJ1-5 | - | TRBV5-1 | many | CASSFGDSNQPQHF | TGCGCCAGCAGCTTCGGGGATAGCAATCAGCCCCAGCATTTT
TRBJ1-6 | - | TRBV7-9 | few | CASSLVQKGNSPLHF | TGTGCCAGCAGCTTAGTTCAAAAAGGGAATTCACCCCTCCACTTT
TRBJ2-3 | TRBD2 | TRBV7-6 | few | CASSLAYVSGADTQYF | TGTGCCAGCAGCTTAGCGTATGTGAGCGGGGCAGATACGCAGTATTTT
TRBJ2-5 | - | TRBV29-1 | - | CSANSYQETQYF | TGCAGCGCGAACTCGTACCAAGAGACCCAGTACTTC
TRBJ2-1 | - | TRBV30 | few | CAWSKGLHEQFF | TGTGCCTGGTCCAAGGGTCTTCATGAGCAGTTCTTC
TRBJ2-3 | TRBD2 | TRBV13 | - | CASSSRTSDADTQYF | TGTGCCAGCAGCTCGCGGACTAGCGACGCAGATACGCAGTATTTT
TRBJ2-3 | - | TRBV20-1 | - | CSARDNLNYTQYF | TGCAGTGCTAGAGATAACCTGAACTATACGCAGTATTTT
TRBJ2-4 | TRBD1 | TRBV11-2 | - | CASSSLRGQGGKNIQYF | TGTGCCAGCAGCTCGCTCAGGGGGCAGGGGGGAAAAAACATTCAGTACTTC
TRBJ2-1 | - | TRBV6-1 | - | CACRDGPYNEQFF | TGTGCCTGCCGGGACGGACCTTACAATGAGCAGTTCTTC
TRBJ1-1 | - | TRBV20-1 | many | CSARGFNTEAFF | TGCAGTGCTAGGGGATTTAACACTGAAGCTTTCTTT
TRBJ2-5 | - | TRBV5-1 | few | CASSLLRTGQETQYF | TGCGCCAGCAGCCTTCTGAGGACGGGTCAAGAGACCCAGTACTTC
TRBJ1-1 | - | TRBV5-1 | - | CASSSETGTEAFF | TGCGCCAGCTCCTCGGAGACGGGCACTGAAGCTTTCTTT
TRBJ2-5 | - | TRBV12-5 | many | CASGLIPETQYF | TGTGCTAGTGGTCTAATACCCGAGACCCAGTACTTC
TRBJ1-1 | - | TRBV29-1 | - | CSVESRQSGSGTEAFF | TGCAGCGTTGAATCCCGCCAAAGCGGGTCAGGGACTGAAGCTTTCTTT
TRBJ1-6 | - | TRBV6-1 | - | CASSEALGVSPLHF | TGTGCCAGCAGTGAAGCGCTCGGGGTATCACCCCTCCACTTT
TRBJ2-1 | - | TRBV12-3/TRBV12-4 | - | CASSSVRGGKNEQFF | TGTGCCAGCAGTTCGGTCAGGGGAGGTAAAAATGAGCAGTTCTTC
TRBJ1-6 | TRBD1 | TRBV7-9 | - | CASTTTTGDYNSPLHF | TGTGCCAGCACAACAACTACAGGGGATTATAATTCACCCCTCCACTTT
TRBJ2-7 | - | TRBV11-2 | many | CASSNSGFEQYF | TGTGCCAGCAGTAATAGCGGCTTCGAGCAGTACTTC
TRBJ1-6 | TRBD1 | TRBV5-5 | - | CASSWGTANRPLHF | TGTGCCAGCAGCTGGGGGACAGCAAATCGGCCCCTCCACTTT
TRBJ1-1 | - | TRBV5-1 | - | CASSLMGIRNTEAFF | TGCGCCAGCAGCTTGATGGGGATCCGAAACACTGAAGCTTTCTTT
TRBJ2-7 | TRBD2 | TRBV7-6 | few | CASSPGLAGRGEQYF | TGTGCCAGCAGTCCCGGGCTAGCGGGGCGTGGGGAGCAGTACTTC
TRBJ1-1 | - | TRBV3-1 | few | CASSQGPGVDTEAFF | TGTGCCAGCAGCCAAGGACCAGGGGTGGATACTGAAGCTTTCTTT
TRBJ2-7 | - | TRBV10-3 | many | CAISDRGTDTYEQYF | TGTGCCATCAGTGATAGAGGGACGGACACCTACGAGCAGTACTTC